This TCR beta chain was captured in a study of shared clonotypes between healthy human individuals. This CDR3 has 15 amino acids. With 2 bases removed from V and 3 bases from J, the gap between germline ends came to 14 bases. In germline, CDR1 is SGHAT, CDR2 FQNNGV. Study-wide results and limits: Donors were few, which limited the genetic and exposure-history diversity represented. Researchers sampled only blood; tissue repertoires likely differ.

Genomic DNA of each subset was evenly split across several immunoSEQ plates. Per the study methods: Quality scores were absent from the junction-only immunoSEQ sequences, so filtering differed. Method: immunoSEQ multiplex PCR; TCRdb's copy keeps in-frame clones and lacks some. The DNA gave D and trimming, while V, J and clone size come from that table. The sample includes approximately 600,000 clones, 95% of them seen just once. CD45RO-negative cells were positively selected for CCR7, leaving out terminally differentiated effector memory CD45RA+ cells. About this clone itself: No antigen is known for it.

The V and J genes are TRBV11-2 and TRBJ2-7; a possible D gene is TRBD1 (5 bases). The sequencing sample was made of naive CD8+ T cells sorted from blood. The TCR sequence derives from a woman aged 25 to 45 in good health. CDR3 coding DNA: TGTGCCAGCAGCTTAATCAGGGCGCCCCTCTACGAGCAGTACTTC. This encodes CASSLIRAPLYEQYF.